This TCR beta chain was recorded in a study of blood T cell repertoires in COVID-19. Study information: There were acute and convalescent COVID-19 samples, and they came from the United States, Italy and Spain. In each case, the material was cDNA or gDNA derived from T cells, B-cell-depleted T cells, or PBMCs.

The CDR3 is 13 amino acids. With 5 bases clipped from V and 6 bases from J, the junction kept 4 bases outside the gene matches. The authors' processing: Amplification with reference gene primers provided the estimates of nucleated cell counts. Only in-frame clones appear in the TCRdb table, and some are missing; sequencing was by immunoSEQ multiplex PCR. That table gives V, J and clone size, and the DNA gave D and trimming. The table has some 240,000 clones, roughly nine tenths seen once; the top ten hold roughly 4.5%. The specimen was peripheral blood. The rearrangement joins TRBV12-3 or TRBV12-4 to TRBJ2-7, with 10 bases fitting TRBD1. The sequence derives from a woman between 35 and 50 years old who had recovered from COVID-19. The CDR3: CASSPGTGAEQYF. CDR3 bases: TGTGCCAGCAGTCCCGGGACAGGGGCCGAGCAGTACTTC.